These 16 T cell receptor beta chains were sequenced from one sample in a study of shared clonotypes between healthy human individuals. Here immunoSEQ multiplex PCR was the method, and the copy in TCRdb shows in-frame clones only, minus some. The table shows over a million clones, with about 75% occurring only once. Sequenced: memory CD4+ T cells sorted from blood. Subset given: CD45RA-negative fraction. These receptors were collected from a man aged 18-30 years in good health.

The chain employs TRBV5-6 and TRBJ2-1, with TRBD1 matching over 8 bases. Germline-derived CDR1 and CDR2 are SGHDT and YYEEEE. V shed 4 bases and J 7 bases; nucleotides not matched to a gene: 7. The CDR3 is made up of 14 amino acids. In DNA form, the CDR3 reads TGTGCCAGCAGCGAGGGGACAGGTTATAATGAGCAGTTCTTC. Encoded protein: CASSEGTGYNEQFF.

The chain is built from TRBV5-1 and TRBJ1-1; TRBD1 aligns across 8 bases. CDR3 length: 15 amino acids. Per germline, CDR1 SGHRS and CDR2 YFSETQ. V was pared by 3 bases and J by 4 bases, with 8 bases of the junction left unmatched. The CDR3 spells CASSSSTGASTEAFF. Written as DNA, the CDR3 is TGCGCCAGCAGCTCCTCGACAGGGGCGAGCACTGAAGCTTTCTTT. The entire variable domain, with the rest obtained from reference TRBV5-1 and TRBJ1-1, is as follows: KAGVTQTPRYLIKTRGQQVTLSCSPISGHRSVSWYQQTPGQGLQFLFEYFSETQRNKGNFPGRFSGRQFSNSRSEMNVSTLELGDSALYLCASSSSTGASTEAFFGQGTRLTVV.

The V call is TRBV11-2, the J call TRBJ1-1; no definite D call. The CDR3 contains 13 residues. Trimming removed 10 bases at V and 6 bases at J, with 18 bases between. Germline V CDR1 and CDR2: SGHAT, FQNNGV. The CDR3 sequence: CATAVAQAAEAFF. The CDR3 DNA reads TGTGCCACCGCCGTAGCTCAAGCGGCTGAAGCTTTCTTT.

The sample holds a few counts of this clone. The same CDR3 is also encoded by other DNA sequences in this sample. CDR3 sequence reads: CASSVDPGGYEQYF. The CDR3 DNA is TGTGCCAGCAGCGTAGATCCAGGGGGTTACGAGCAGTACTTC. The genes are TRBV9 and TRBJ2-7, with 7 nucleotides matching TRBD1. J was trimmed by 4 bases and V by 0 bases; bases with no gene match: 4. CDR1 is SGDLS and CDR2 is YYNGEE in the germline V gene. CDR3 length: 14 amino acids.

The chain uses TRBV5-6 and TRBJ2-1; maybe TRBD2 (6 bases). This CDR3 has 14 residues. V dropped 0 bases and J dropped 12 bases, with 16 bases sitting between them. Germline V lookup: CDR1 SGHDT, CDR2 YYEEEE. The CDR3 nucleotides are TGTGCCAGCAGCTTGGGGCTAGCGACTGCGGGGCAGTTCTTC. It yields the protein CASSLGLATAGQFF.

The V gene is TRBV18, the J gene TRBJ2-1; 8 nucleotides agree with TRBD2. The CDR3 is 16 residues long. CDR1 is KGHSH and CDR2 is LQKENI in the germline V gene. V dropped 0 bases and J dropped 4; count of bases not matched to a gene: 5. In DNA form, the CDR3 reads TGTGCCAGCTCACCACCCTCAGCGGGGGAATACAATGAGCAGTTCTTC. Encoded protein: CASSPPSAGEYNEQFF.

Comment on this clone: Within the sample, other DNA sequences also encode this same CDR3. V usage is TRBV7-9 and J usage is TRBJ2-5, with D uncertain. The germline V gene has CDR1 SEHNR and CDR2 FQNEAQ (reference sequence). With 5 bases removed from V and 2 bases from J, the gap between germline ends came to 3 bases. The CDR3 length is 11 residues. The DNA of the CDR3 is TGTGCCAGCAGCCGGCAAGAGACCCAGTACTTC. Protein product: CASSRQETQYF.

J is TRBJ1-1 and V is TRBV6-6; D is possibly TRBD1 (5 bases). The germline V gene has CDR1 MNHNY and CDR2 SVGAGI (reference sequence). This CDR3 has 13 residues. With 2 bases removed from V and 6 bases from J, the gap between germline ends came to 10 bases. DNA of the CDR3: TGTGCCAGCAGTTACGGGGCCGCGGCTGAAGCTTTCTTT. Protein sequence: CASSYGAAAEAFF.

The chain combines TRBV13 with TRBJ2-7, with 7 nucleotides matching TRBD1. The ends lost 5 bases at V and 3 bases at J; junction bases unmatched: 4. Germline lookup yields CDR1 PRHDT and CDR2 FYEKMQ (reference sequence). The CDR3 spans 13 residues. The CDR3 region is CASSENRGYEQYF. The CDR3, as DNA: TGTGCCAGCAGCGAAAACAGGGGCTACGAGCAGTACTTC.

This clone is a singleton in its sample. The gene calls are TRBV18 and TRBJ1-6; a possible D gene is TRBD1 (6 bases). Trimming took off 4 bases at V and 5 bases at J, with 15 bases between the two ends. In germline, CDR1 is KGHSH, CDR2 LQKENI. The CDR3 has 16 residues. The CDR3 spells CASSLFRDKNNSPLHF. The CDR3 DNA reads TGTGCCAGCTCACTTTTCCGGGACAAGAATAATTCACCCCTCCACTTT.

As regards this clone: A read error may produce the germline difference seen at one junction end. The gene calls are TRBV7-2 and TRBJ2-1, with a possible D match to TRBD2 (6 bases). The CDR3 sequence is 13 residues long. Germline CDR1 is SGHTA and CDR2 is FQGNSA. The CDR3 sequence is CASSSLGVGTRVF. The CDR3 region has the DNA TGTGCCAGCAGCTCGCTGGGGGTGGGGACTCGAGTCTTC.

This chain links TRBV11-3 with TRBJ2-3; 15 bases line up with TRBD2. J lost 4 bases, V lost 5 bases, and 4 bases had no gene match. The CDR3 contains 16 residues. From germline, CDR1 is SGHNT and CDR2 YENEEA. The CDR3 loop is CASSTGLAGGPDTQYF. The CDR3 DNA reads TGTGCCAGCAGCACCGGACTAGCGGGGGGGCCAGATACGCAGTATTTT.

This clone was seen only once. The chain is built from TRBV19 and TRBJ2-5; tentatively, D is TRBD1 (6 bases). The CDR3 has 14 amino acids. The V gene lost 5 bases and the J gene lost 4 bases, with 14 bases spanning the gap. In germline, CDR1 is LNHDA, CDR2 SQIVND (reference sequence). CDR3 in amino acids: CASSVTGSPETQYF. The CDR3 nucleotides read TGTGCCAGTAGTGTCACAGGGAGCCCAGAGACCCAGTACTTC.

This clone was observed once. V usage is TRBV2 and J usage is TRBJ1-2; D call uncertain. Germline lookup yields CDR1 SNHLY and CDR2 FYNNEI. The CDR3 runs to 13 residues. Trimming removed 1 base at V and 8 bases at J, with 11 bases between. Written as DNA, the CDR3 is TGTGCCAGCAGTGAAGTGGCCCGGAACGGCTACACCTTC. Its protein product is CASSEVARNGYTF. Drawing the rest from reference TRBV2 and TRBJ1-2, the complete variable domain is EPEVTQTPSHQVTQMGQEVILRCVPISNHLYFYWYRQILGQKVEFLVSFYNNEISEKSEIFDDQFSVERPDGSNFTLKIRSTKLEDSAMYFCASSEVARNGYTFGSGTRLTVV.

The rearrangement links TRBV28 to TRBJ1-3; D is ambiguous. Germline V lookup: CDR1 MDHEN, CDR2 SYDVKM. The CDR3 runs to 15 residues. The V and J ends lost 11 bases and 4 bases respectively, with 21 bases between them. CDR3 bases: TGTGCCGCCACCGGCCGGGGTAAGGCCGGAAACACCATATATTTT. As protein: CAATGRGKAGNTIYF.

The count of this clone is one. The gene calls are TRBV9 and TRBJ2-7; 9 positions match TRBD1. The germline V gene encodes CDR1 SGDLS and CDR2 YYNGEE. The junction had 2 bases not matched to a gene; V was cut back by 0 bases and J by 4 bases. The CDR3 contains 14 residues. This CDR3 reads CASSVAGQGYEQYF. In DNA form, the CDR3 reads TGTGCCAGCAGCGTAGCCGGACAGGGGTACGAGCAGTACTTC.